This T cell receptor beta chain was captured by sequencing in a study of T cells in Graves' hyperthyroidism and ophthalmopathy. Whole-study context: The blood sample was taken at first diagnosis, before treatment began.

This CDR3 is built from 15 residues. Germline V gene sequence: CDR1 SGHRS, CDR2 YFSETQ. Trimming stripped 4 bases from V and 1 base from J, with 15 bases between. Amplified regions were TCR beta CDR3 sequences from RNA transcripts. RT-PCR in the first round (using the HTBI primer set) targeted the TCR CDR3. Each CDR3 protein gets one entry after TCRdb re-called the multiplex PCR reads with MiXCR. The table records roughly 280,000 distinct CDR3 sequences, approximately 23% of them present only once. The sample was blood. The gene calls are TRBV5-1 and TRBJ2-7; no clear D. The sequence was obtained from a man aged 25-45 years with Graves' ophthalmopathy. The CDR3 sequence: CASSPDGRRSYEQYF. In DNA, the CDR3 is TGCGCCAGCAGCCCGGACGGAAGAAGATCCTACGAGCAGTACTTC.